Given below is one T cell receptor (beta chain) in context. Its antigen remains unknown. This entry comes from a study of metastatic and nonmetastatic thyroid tumors. General study results and limits: Within blood and tumor, benign nodules reportedly had significantly lower TCR beta diversity than malignant thyroid tumors did.

TCRdb re-called clones via MiXCR from the PCR reads. The table lists 8,000 to 10,000 clones, 25% to 40% of them singletons, with around 15% in the top ten. The germline V gene has CDR1 DFQATT and CDR2 SNEGSKA (reference sequence). V was trimmed by 0 bases and J by 3 bases, leaving 11 bases between them. The CDR3 covers 14 residues. Nobody among the patients had been given any treatment before thyroid surgery. The chain is built from TRBV20-1 and TRBJ1-2; no definite D call. The clonotype originates from a female donor with papillary thyroid cancer or a benign thyroid nodule (not recorded which). Some clones in this sample may be carry-over from other donors' samples. The sample consisted of adjacent normal tissue. The CDR3 reads CSARETLNDYGYTF. Written as DNA, the CDR3 is TGCAGTGCTAGAGAAACCCTAAATGACTATGGCTACACCTTC.